This is a list of T cell receptor beta chains from one sample in a study of blood T cell repertoires in COVID-19. TCRdb keeps only in-frame clones here, not all; method: immunoSEQ multiplex PCR. This sample has more than 95,000 clones; 80% to 90% occur once, and the top ten carry approximately 5.8%. Material for sequencing was peripheral blood. These receptors all stem from an elderly man with active or convalescent COVID-19. CDR3s include the opening cysteine and the closing phenylalanine or tryptophan. The order of the fields is clone size, J gene, V gene, D gene, CDR3 protein, CDR3 DNA. D genes are given only for firm matches. The size field is filled for only some rows; it gives once, few, many or a size class.

size: -; J: TRBJ2-3; V: TRBV5-1; D: -; CDR3: CASSLGQSTDTQYF; DNA: TGCGCCAGCAGCCTGGGACAAAGCACAGATACGCAGTATTTT
size: -; J: TRBJ2-1; V: TRBV10-3; D: TRBD2; CDR3: CAIMGSSGGIYNEQFF; DNA: TGTGCCATCATGGGCTCTAGCGGGGGAATCTACAATGAGCAGTTCTTC
size: -; J: TRBJ2-4; V: TRBV28; D: -; CDR3: CASSFRAINIQYF; DNA: TGTGCCAGCAGTTTCAGGGCAATAAACATTCAGTACTTC
size: -; J: TRBJ2-1; V: TRBV29-1; D: TRBD1; CDR3: CSVKIRDRVHEQFF; DNA: TGCAGCGTTAAAATTCGGGACAGGGTACATGAGCAGTTCTTC
size: -; J: TRBJ2-3; V: TRBV7-9; D: -; CDR3: CASSPADITQYF; DNA: TGTGCCAGCAGCCCGGCGGATATTACGCAGTATTTT
size: -; J: TRBJ2-1; V: TRBV28; D: TRBD2; CDR3: CASSFGTIRSYNEQFF; DNA: TGTGCCAGCAGTTTTGGGACTATTCGCTCCTACAATGAGCAGTTCTTC
size: -; J: TRBJ2-7; V: TRBV20-1; D: -; CDR3: CSARETGWQYF; DNA: TGCAGTGCTAGAGAAACAGGCTGGCAGTACTTC
size: -; J: TRBJ1-5; V: TRBV28; D: -; CDR3: CASSFSRGRSNQPQHF; DNA: TGTGCCAGCAGTTTTTCTCGGGGGAGAAGCAATCAGCCCCAGCATTTT
size: -; J: TRBJ2-5; V: TRBV27; D: -; CDR3: CASRDSRETQYF; DNA: TGTGCCAGCAGGGACAGCAGGGAGACCCAGTACTTC
size: -; J: TRBJ1-4; V: TRBV11-2; D: -; CDR3: CASSEQGPGEKLFF; DNA: TGTGCCAGCAGCGAACAGGGACCTGGTGAAAAACTGTTTTTT
size: -; J: TRBJ1-2; V: TRBV5-6; D: TRBD1; CDR3: CASSWQGGYGYTF; DNA: TGTGCCAGCAGCTGGCAGGGGGGCTATGGCTACACCTTC
size: -; J: TRBJ1-2; V: TRBV28; D: -; CDR3: CASRPRTQGTYGYTF; DNA: TGTGCCAGCAGGCCTCGGACCCAGGGGACCTATGGCTACACCTTC
size: -; J: TRBJ1-2; V: TRBV7-2; D: TRBD1; CDR3: CASSATGQGIYGYTF; DNA: TGTGCCAGCAGCGCAACGGGACAGGGCATTTATGGCTACACCTTC
size: few; J: TRBJ2-7; V: TRBV9; D: TRBD1; CDR3: CASSPRMGTGGNEQYF; DNA: TGTGCCAGCAGCCCCCGCATGGGGACAGGGGGCAACGAGCAGTACTTC
size: -; J: TRBJ1-2; V: TRBV5-1; D: -; CDR3: CASSLDQVAYGYTF; DNA: TGCGCCAGCAGCTTAGACCAGGTCGCCTATGGCTACACCTTC
size: -; J: TRBJ1-2; V: TRBV5-6; D: TRBD1; CDR3: CASSQQGEGYGYTF; DNA: TGTGCCAGCAGCCAACAGGGGGAAGGCTATGGCTACACCTTC
size: -; J: TRBJ1-1; V: TRBV12-3/TRBV12-4; D: -; CDR3: CASSPRRTEAFF; DNA: TGTGCCAGCAGCCCCAGGAGGACTGAAGCTTTCTTT
size: -; J: TRBJ2-2; V: TRBV7-6; D: TRBD2; CDR3: CASSLFGGWTGELFF; DNA: TGTGCCAGCAGCTTATTCGGGGGGTGGACCGGGGAGCTGTTTTTT
size: -; J: TRBJ2-7; V: TRBV6-5; D: TRBD2; CDR3: CASTYSPQGGYEQYF; DNA: TGTGCCAGCACCTACTCGCCGCAGGGAGGGTACGAGCAGTACTTC
size: few; J: TRBJ2-3; V: TRBV2; D: -; CDR3: CASSVSRDQAQYF; DNA: TGTGCCAGCAGTGTCAGCCGCGACCAGGCGCAGTATTTT
size: -; J: TRBJ2-1; V: TRBV10-1; D: TRBD2; CDR3: CASNLTGLAGGHNEQFF; DNA: TGCGCCAGCAATCTTACAGGACTAGCGGGGGGGCACAATGAGCAGTTCTTC
size: -; J: TRBJ2-2; V: TRBV5-1; D: -; CDR3: CASSLDRVGELFF; DNA: TGCGCCAGCAGCTTGGACAGGGTTGGGGAGCTGTTTTTT
size: few; J: TRBJ1-1; V: TRBV12-5; D: -; CDR3: CASGSRDTEAFF; DNA: TGTGCTAGTGGTTCGCGGGACACTGAAGCTTTCTTT
size: -; J: TRBJ1-5; V: TRBV3-1/TRBV3-2; D: -; CDR3: CASSQGTVNQPQHF; DNA: TGTGCCAGCAGCCAAGGGACAGTTAATCAGCCCCAGCATTTT
size: -; J: TRBJ2-5; V: TRBV5-1; D: -; CDR3: CASSLEHVETQYF; DNA: TGCGCCAGCAGCTTGGAGCACGTGGAGACCCAGTACTTC
size: -; J: TRBJ1-5; V: TRBV28; D: TRBD1; CDR3: CASSPGTGVSNQPQHF; DNA: TGTGCCAGCAGTCCAGGGACAGGGGTTAGCAATCAGCCCCAGCATTTT
size: -; J: TRBJ2-5; V: TRBV19; D: -; CDR3: CASSMAGSQATQYF; DNA: TGTGCCAGTAGTATGGCGGGGTCTCAGGCGACCCAGTACTTC
size: -; J: TRBJ1-5; V: TRBV19; D: TRBD1; CDR3: CATWDRTANQPQHF; DNA: TGTGCCACTTGGGACAGAACGGCCAATCAGCCCCAGCATTTT
size: -; J: TRBJ1-5; V: TRBV27; D: TRBD1; CDR3: CASSLSGQGDQPQHF; DNA: TGTGCCAGCAGTTTATCGGGACAGGGGGATCAGCCCCAGCATTTT
size: -; J: TRBJ1-1; V: TRBV24-1; D: -; CDR3: CASQAAGPHTEAFF; DNA: TGTGCCTCTCAAGCGGCGGGGCCCCACACTGAAGCTTTCTTT
size: -; J: TRBJ2-2; V: TRBV5-1; D: -; CDR3: CASSFTVDGELFF; DNA: TGCGCCAGCAGCTTCACAGTTGACGGGGAGCTGTTTTTT
size: -; J: TRBJ1-2; V: TRBV5-1; D: TRBD1; CDR3: CASSTQGEYGYTF; DNA: TGCGCCAGCAGCACACAGGGGGAGTATGGCTACACCTTC
size: once; J: TRBJ1-2; V: TRBV7-2; D: TRBD1; CDR3: CASSPRGPNWGVNYGYTF; DNA: TGTGCCAGCAGCCCCAGGGGGCCCAATTGGGGCGTGAACTATGGCTACACCTTC
size: -; J: TRBJ1-1; V: TRBV10-3; D: -; CDR3: CAIGGGVGTEAFF; DNA: TGTGCCATCGGAGGAGGGGTTGGCACTGAAGCTTTCTTT
size: few; J: TRBJ1-2; V: TRBV5-1; D: -; CDR3: CASSLEPTDKGYTF; DNA: TGCGCCAGCAGCTTGGAGCCAACAGATAAGGGCTACACCTTC
size: -; J: TRBJ2-7; V: TRBV10-3; D: TRBD2; CDR3: CAIRGGYEQYF; DNA: TGTGCCATCAGGGGGGGGTACGAGCAGTACTTC
size: -; J: TRBJ2-7; V: TRBV6-5; D: -; CDR3: CASSLRDEQYF; DNA: TGTGCCAGCAGTCTTAGAGACGAGCAGTACTTC
size: -; J: TRBJ2-2; V: TRBV30; D: TRBD2; CDR3: CASQGGGVNTGELFF; DNA: TGTGCCTCGCAGGGCGGGGGGGTCAACACCGGGGAGCTGTTTTTT
size: -; J: TRBJ2-5; V: TRBV7-2; D: -; CDR3: CASSFGGAETQYF; DNA: TGTGCCAGCAGCTTCGGAGGGGCGGAGACCCAGTACTTC
size: -; J: TRBJ1-1; V: TRBV5-1; D: TRBD1; CDR3: CASSLDRGGNTEAFF; DNA: TGCGCCAGCAGCTTGGACAGGGGGGGAAACACTGAAGCTTTCTTT
size: -; J: TRBJ1-2; V: TRBV6-6; D: -; CDR3: CASSYPTEYGYTF; DNA: TGTGCCAGCAGTTACCCGACGGAGTATGGCTACACCTTC
size: few; J: TRBJ1-5; V: TRBV24-1; D: TRBD1; CDR3: CATSGGQGYGPQHF; DNA: TGTGCCACCAGTGGTGGACAGGGCTATGGACCCCAGCATTTT
size: few; J: TRBJ1-2; V: TRBV6-5; D: TRBD1; CDR3: CASSPDRAGYTF; DNA: TGTGCCAGCAGTCCGGACAGGGCTGGCTACACCTTC
size: -; J: TRBJ2-5; V: TRBV24-1; D: TRBD1; CDR3: CATSDRGQGVAETQYF; DNA: TGTGCCACCAGTGATCGGGGACAGGGGGTAGCAGAGACCCAGTACTTC
size: -; J: TRBJ2-5; V: TRBV18; D: -; CDR3: CASSPPSSPRETQYF; DNA: TGTGCCAGCTCACCACCGTCTTCTCCCCGGGAGACCCAGTACTTC
size: -; J: TRBJ2-7; V: TRBV5-6; D: -; CDR3: CASSPGHFDEQYF; DNA: TGTGCCAGCAGCCCGGGACATTTCGACGAGCAGTACTTC
size: -; J: TRBJ2-1; V: TRBV6-5; D: TRBD1; CDR3: CASQTGQGTGEQFF; DNA: TGTGCCAGCCAGACGGGACAGGGGACAGGTGAGCAGTTCTTC
size: once; J: TRBJ2-4; V: TRBV5-4; D: -; CDR3: CASSLVGRTGKNIQYF; DNA: TGTGCCAGCAGCTTGGTTGGCAGGACGGGGAAAAACATTCAGTACTTC
size: once; J: TRBJ2-1; V: TRBV5-1; D: TRBD2; CDR3: CASSFSGGPYNEQFF; DNA: TGCGCCAGCAGCTTCTCGGGGGGGCCTTATAATGAGCAGTTCTTC
size: -; J: TRBJ2-2; V: TRBV19; D: -; CDR3: CASSPTGIGTGELFF; DNA: TGTGCCAGTAGCCCTACAGGGATAGGCACCGGGGAGCTGTTTTTT
size: -; J: TRBJ2-2; V: TRBV27; D: TRBD2; CDR3: CASARAGGPLPGELFF; DNA: TGTGCCAGCGCCCGGGCGGGGGGACCATTGCCCGGGGAGCTGTTTTTT
size: -; J: TRBJ2-2; V: TRBV5-6; D: -; CDR3: CASSLGPGTGELFF; DNA: TGTGCCAGCAGCTTGGGGCCGGGCACCGGGGAGCTGTTTTTT
size: -; J: TRBJ1-5; V: TRBV2; D: -; CDR3: CASSGGQPQHF; DNA: TGTGCCAGCAGTGGAGGTCAGCCCCAGCATTTT
size: -; J: TRBJ1-1; V: TRBV7-3; D: TRBD1; CDR3: CASSLLPGGSTEAFF; DNA: TGTGCCAGCAGCTTATTACCAGGGGGGAGCACTGAAGCTTTCTTT